This is a list of T cell receptor beta chains from one sample in a study of regulatory T cells in long-lasting Graves disease. TCRdb reprocessed the multiplex PCR reads via MiXCR and lists one record per CDR3 protein. Of a few hundred thousand distinct CDR3 sequences listed, around 24% are singletons. The sequencing used peripheral blood mononuclear cells (PBMCs), collected when the disease was refractory, from a patient treated with antithyroid drugs. The source is a female donor with Graves disease. Each CDR3 is given with its conserved first and last residue. A D gene is named only where the DNA matches it firmly. The size of a clone is reported for some rows only, either as once, few or many, or as a class for expanded clones.

D,J,size,V,CDR3,DNA
.,TRBJ1-2,.,TRBV20-1,CSAIYILNYGTLGGYTF,TGCAGTGCTATTTACATCCTAAACTACGGGACTTTGGGTGGCTACACCTTC
.,TRBJ1-1,many,TRBV12-3/TRBV12-4,CASSHASWLDTEAFF,TGTGCCAGCAGTCACGCGAGCTGGCTGGACACTGAAGCTTTCTTT
.,TRBJ1-1,many,TRBV11-3,CASSSQGRTEAFF,TGTGCCAGCAGCTCTCAGGGGAGGACTGAAGCTTTCTTT
TRBD1,TRBJ1-5,.,TRBV6-9,CASSSRVRTGFGQPQHF,TGTGCCAGCAGTTCCCGTGTCCGGACAGGGTTCGGTCAGCCCCAGCATTTT
.,TRBJ2-2,many,TRBV7-8,CASSLSSVSTGELFF,TGTGCCAGCAGCTTAAGCAGCGTTAGTACCGGGGAGCTGTTTTTT
TRBD2,TRBJ2-7,few,TRBV10-3,CAISETAGLAVNEQYF,TGTGCCATCAGTGAGACGGCGGGACTAGCGGTAAACGAGCAGTACTTC
.,TRBJ1-1,many,TRBV28,CASSLLLQGSNTEAFF,TGTGCCAGCAGTCTTTTATTACAGGGTTCGAACACTGAAGCTTTCTTT
.,TRBJ2-2,.,TRBV6-1,CASTRRPGANTGELFF,TGTGCCAGCACTCGCCGACCGGGGGCCAACACCGGGGAGCTGTTTTTT
TRBD2,TRBJ2-5,many,TRBV7-8,CASSPRLAGFQETQYF,TGTGCCAGCAGCCCCCGTCTAGCGGGGTTCCAAGAGACCCAGTACTTC
.,TRBJ1-5,.,TRBV7-2,CASSHKWGGNQPQHF,TGTGCCAGCAGCCACAAGTGGGGAGGCAATCAGCCCCAGCATTTT
.,TRBJ2-6,once,TRBV7-3,CASSLRSGYGANVLTF,TGTGCCAGCAGCTTAAGATCGGGATACGGGGCCAACGTCCTGACTTTC
.,TRBJ1-2,many,TRBV2,CASSEQGNYGYTF,TGTGCCAGCAGCGAACAGGGTAACTATGGCTACACCTTC
.,TRBJ1-1,.,TRBV9,CASSVEGGTEAFF,TGTGCCAGCAGCGTAGAGGGAGGGACTGAAGCTTTCTTT
TRBD1,TRBJ1-5,many,TRBV2,CASGGQQPQHF,TGTGCCAGTGGGGGACAGCAGCCCCAGCATTTT
.,TRBJ2-7,many,TRBV27,CASSPGPTYEQYF,TGTGCCAGCAGTCCCGGTCCTACCTACGAGCAGTACTTC
.,TRBJ1-6,.,TRBV6-5,CASSYSDRFGSPLHF,TGTGCCAGCAGTTACTCGGACAGATTCGGTTCACCCCTCCACTTT
TRBD2,TRBJ2-7,once,TRBV7-2,CASSLAGIAGGLSYEQYF,TGTGCCAGCAGCTTAGCAGGCATAGCGGGAGGTCTATCCTACGAGCAGTACTTC
TRBD1,TRBJ1-4,.,TRBV7-2,CASSPSTGRGEKLFF,TGTGCCAGCAGCCCGTCGACAGGGAGAGGTGAAAAACTGTTTTTT
.,TRBJ2-5,few,TRBV7-8,CASGAGTQYF,TGTGCCAGCGGAGCCGGGACCCAGTACTTC
.,TRBJ1-2,many,TRBV6-1,CASSGSLQDGYTF,TGTGCCAGCAGTGGATCCCTCCAGGATGGCTACACCTTC
.,TRBJ1-6,many,TRBV7-3,CASSLSLGSPLHF,TGTGCCAGCAGCTTATCACTCGGCTCACCCCTCCACTTT
TRBD1,TRBJ2-1,many,TRBV28,CASLRQGVKNEQFF,TGTGCCAGCCTGAGACAGGGGGTAAAGAATGAGCAGTTCTTC
.,TRBJ2-2,many,TRBV6-4,CASSDAPDTGELFF,TGTGCCAGCAGTGACGCTCCCGACACCGGGGAGCTGTTTTTT
TRBD2,TRBJ2-7,many,TRBV6-1,CASTDLSGSFYEQYF,TGTGCCAGCACCGACCTTAGCGGGAGTTTCTACGAGCAGTACTTC
.,TRBJ1-4,many,TRBV12-3/TRBV12-4,CASSFGRVTGKLFF,TGTGCCAGCAGTTTCGGCAGGGTAACAGGAAAACTGTTTTTT
TRBD2,TRBJ2-4,.,TRBV27,CASSSAGLADTKNIQYF,TGTGCCAGCAGTTCTGCCGGACTAGCGGACACCAAAAACATTCAGTACTTC
.,TRBJ2-7,.,TRBV20-1,CSAPLPGRGSYEQYF,TGCAGTGCTCCATTACCGGGACGGGGATCTTACGAGCAGTACTTC
.,TRBJ2-7,few,TRBV4-2,CASSQDGTLQTYEQYF,TGTGCCAGCAGCCAAGATGGGACTCTACAAACCTACGAGCAGTACTTC
TRBD2,TRBJ2-5,many,TRBV12-3/TRBV12-4,CASSFGTSGSLQETQYF,TGTGCCAGCAGTTTCGGGACTAGCGGGAGTCTACAAGAGACCCAGTACTTC
TRBD1,TRBJ2-7,many,TRBV2,CASSQGTETYEQYF,TGTGCCAGCTCCCAAGGGACAGAAACCTACGAGCAGTACTTC
.,TRBJ1-6,.,TRBV6-1,CASRPTTTVGALHF,TGTGCCAGCAGACCCACCACGACAGTCGGCGCCCTCCACTTT
.,TRBJ1-4,many,TRBV2,CASSSNEKLFF,TGTGCCAGCAGTTCTAATGAAAAACTGTTTTTT